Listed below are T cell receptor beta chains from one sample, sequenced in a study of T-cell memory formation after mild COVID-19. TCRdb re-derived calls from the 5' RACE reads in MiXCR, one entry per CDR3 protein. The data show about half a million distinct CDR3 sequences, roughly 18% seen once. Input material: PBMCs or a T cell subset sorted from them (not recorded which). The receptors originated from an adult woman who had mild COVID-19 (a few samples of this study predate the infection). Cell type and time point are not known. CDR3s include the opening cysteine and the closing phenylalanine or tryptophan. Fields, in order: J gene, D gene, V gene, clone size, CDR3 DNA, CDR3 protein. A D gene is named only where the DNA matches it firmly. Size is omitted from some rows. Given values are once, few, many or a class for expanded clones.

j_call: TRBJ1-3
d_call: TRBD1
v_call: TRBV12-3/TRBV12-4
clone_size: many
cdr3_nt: TGTGCCAGCAGTTTAAGGGGGCCCAGCTCTGGAAACACCATATATTTT
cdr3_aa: CASSLRGPSSGNTIYF

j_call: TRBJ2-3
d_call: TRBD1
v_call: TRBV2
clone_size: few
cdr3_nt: TGTGCCAGCAGTGCCAGGGGGCGGGATACGCAGTATTTT
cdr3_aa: CASSARGRDTQYF

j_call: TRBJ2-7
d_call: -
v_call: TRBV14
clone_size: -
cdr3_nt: TGTGCCAGCAGCCAGCTGACAGATGGAGGATACGAGCAGTACTTC
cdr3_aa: CASSQLTDGGYEQYF

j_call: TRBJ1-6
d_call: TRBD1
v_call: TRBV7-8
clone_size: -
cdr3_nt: TGTGCCAGCAGCCAACCGACAGGGGGCCATTCACCCCTCCACTTT
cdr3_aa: CASSQPTGGHSPLHF

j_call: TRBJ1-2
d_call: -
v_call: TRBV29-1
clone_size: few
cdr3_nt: TGCAGCGTTGAAGGGCCGGCTGGCTATGGCTACACCTTC
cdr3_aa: CSVEGPAGYGYTF

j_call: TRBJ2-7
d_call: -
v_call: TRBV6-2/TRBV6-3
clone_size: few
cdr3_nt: TGTGCCAGCAGTCAGAACTACTACGAGCAGTACTTC
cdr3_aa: CASSQNYYEQYF

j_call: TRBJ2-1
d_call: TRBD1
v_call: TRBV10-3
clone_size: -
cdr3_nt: TGTGCCATCAGAGACGCCGGGACAGCTAACAATGAGCAGTTCTTC
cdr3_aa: CAIRDAGTANNEQFF

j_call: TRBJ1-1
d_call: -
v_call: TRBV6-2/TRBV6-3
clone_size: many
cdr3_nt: TGTGCCAGCAGGTCCCAGGGAGCGAACACTGAAGCTTTCTTT
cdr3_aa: CASRSQGANTEAFF

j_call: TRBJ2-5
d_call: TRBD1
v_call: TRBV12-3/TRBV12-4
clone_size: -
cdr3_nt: TGTGCCAGCAGTGACAGGGGGAGCAGGGAGACCCAGTACTTC
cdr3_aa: CASSDRGSRETQYF

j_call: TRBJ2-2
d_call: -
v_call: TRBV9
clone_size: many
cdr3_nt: TGTGCCAGCAGCGTAGGGACAGCGAACACCGGGGAGCTGTTTTTT
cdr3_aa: CASSVGTANTGELFF

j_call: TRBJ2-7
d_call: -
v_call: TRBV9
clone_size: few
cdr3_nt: TGTGCCAGCAGCGTTCCGGGGGCCGAGCAGTACTTC
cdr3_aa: CASSVPGAEQYF

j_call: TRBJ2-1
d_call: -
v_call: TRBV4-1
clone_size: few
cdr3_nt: TGCGCCAGCAGCTTTTTTACCGGGACCGACTACAATGAGCAGTTCTTC
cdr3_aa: CASSFFTGTDYNEQFF

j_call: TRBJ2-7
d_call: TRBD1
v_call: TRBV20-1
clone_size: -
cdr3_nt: TGCAGTGCTAGAGGAGTCGGGACAGCTAACGAGCAGTACTTC
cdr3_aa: CSARGVGTANEQYF

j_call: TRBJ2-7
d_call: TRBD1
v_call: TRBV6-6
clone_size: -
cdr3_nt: TGTGCCAGCAGTTGGGGACAGTTGTTCTCCTACGAGCAGTACTTC
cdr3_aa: CASSWGQLFSYEQYF

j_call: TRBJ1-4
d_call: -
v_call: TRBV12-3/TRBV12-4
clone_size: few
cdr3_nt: TGTGCCAGCCGCCGGGAGGGTTTAAATGAAAAACTGTTTTTT
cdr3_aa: CASRREGLNEKLFF

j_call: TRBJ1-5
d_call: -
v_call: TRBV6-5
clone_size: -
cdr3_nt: TGTGCCAGCAGCCGGGTCTATGGTATAAATCAGCCCCAGCATTTT
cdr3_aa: CASSRVYGINQPQHF

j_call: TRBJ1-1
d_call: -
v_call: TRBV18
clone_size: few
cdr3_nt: TGTGCCAGCTCACAGGCTGTGAACACTGAAGCTTTCTTT
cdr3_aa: CASSQAVNTEAFF

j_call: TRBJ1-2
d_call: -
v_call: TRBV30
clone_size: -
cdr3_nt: TGTGCCTGGAGTGTACTGGGGGGAGGCTACACCTTC
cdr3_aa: CAWSVLGGGYTF

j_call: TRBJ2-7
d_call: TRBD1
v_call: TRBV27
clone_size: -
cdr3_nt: TGTGCCAGCAGGACCTCAGGACAGGGGAGGTACGAGCAGTACTTC
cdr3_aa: CASRTSGQGRYEQYF

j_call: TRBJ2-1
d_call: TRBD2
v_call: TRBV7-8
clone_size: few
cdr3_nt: TGTGCCAGCAGCTCATTCCCGGTAGAGCTAGCGGGAGCAAATGAGCAGTTCTTC
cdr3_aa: CASSSFPVELAGANEQFF

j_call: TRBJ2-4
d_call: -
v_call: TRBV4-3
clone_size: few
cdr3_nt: TGCGCCAGCAGCCAAGATTTTACTCCTAACTTCAAAAACATTCAGTACTTC
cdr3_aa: CASSQDFTPNFKNIQYF

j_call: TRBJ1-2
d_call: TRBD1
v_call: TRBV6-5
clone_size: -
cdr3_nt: TGTGCCACCGTAGACAGGGCCAACTATGGCTACACCTTC
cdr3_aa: CATVDRANYGYTF

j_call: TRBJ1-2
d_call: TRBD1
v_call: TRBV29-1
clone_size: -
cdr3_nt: TGCAGCGTGGGACAGGGTAGGAGCTACACCTTC
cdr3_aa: CSVGQGRSYTF